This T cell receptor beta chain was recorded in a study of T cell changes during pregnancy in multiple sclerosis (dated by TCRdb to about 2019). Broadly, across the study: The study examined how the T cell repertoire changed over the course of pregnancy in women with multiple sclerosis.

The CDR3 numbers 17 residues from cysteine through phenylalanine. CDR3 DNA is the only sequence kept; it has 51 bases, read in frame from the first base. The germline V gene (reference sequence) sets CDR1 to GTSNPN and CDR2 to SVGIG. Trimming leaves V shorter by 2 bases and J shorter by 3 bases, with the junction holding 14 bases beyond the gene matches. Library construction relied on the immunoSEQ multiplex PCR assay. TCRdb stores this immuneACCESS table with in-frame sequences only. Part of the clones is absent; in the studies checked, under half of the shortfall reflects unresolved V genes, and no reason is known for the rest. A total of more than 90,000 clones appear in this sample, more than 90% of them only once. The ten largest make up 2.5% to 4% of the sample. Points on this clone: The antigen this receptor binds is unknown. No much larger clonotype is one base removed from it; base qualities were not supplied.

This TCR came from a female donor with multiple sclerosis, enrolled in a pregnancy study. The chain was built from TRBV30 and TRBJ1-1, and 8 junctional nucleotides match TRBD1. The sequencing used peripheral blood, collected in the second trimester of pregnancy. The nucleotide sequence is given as TGTGCCTGGAGTACCCCCGGACAGGGACTACCCTACACTGAAGCTTTCTTT. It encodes CAWSTPGQGLPYTEAFF.